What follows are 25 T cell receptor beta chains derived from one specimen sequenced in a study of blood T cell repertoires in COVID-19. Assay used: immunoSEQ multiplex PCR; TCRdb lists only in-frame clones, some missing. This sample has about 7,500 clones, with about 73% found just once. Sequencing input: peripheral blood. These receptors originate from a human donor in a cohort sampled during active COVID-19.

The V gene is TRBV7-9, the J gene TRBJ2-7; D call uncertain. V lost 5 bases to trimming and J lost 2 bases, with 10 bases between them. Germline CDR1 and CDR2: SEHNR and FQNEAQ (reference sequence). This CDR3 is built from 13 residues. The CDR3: CASSPSAPYEQYF. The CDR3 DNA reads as TGTGCCAGCAGCCCCAGTGCTCCCTACGAGCAGTACTTC.

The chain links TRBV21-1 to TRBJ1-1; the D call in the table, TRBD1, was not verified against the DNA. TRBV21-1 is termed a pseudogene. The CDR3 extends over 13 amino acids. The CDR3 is CAITRKKNTEAFF. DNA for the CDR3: TGTGCCATAACCAGGAAAAAGAACACTGAAGCTTTCTTT.

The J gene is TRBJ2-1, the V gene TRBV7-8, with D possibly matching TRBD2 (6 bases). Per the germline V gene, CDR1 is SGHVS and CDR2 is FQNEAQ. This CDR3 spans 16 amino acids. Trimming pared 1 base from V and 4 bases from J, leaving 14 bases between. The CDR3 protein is CASSLGGDWTYNEQFF. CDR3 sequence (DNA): TGTGCCAGCAGCTTAGGGGGGGACTGGACGTACAATGAGCAGTTCTTC.

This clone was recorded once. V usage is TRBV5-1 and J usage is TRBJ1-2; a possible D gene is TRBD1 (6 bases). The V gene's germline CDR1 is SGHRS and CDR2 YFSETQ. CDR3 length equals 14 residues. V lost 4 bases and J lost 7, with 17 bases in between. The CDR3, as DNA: TGCGCCAGCAGCGTCGAGAGGGCGACAGGTGGCTACACCTTC. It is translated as CASSVERATGGYTF.

As DNA, the CDR3 is TGTGCCAGCAGCCCTGGGACTTTTTCGGGCAATGAGCAGTTCTTC. This gives the protein CASSPGTFSGNEQFF. The rearrangement uses TRBV7-9 and TRBJ2-1; D is perhaps TRBD2 (6 bases). Trimming took off 5 bases at V and 6 bases at J, with 17 bases between the two ends. The CDR3 length is 15 residues. The germline V gene encodes CDR1 SEHNR and CDR2 FQNEAQ (reference sequence).

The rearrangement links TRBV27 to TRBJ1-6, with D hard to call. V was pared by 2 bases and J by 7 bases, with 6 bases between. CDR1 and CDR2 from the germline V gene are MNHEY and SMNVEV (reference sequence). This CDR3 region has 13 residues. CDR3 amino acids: CASSLQVNSPLHF. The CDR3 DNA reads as TGTGCCAGCAGTTTACAGGTGAATTCACCCCTCCACTTT.

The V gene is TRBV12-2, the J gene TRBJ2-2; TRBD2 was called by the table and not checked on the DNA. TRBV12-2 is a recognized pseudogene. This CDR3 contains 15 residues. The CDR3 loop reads CASRAIAANTGELFF. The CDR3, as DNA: TGTGCAAGTCGGGCCATAGCGGCGAACACCGGGGAGCTGTTTTTT.

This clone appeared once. CDR3 nucleotides: TGTGCCACCATGACTCTCTCTAACTATGGCTACACCTTC. This translates into CATMTLSNYGYTF. The chain is built from TRBV27 and TRBJ1-2; no firm D call. Germline CDR1 and CDR2: MNHEY and SMNVEV (reference sequence). The CDR3 is made up of 13 amino acids. The germline V and J ends were trimmed by 10 bases and 0 bases, with 12 bases remaining between them.

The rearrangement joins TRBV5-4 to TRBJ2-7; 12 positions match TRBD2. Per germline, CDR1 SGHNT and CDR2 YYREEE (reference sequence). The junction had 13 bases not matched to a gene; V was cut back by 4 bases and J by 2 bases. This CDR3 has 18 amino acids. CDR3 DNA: TGTGCCAGCAGCAACGGACTAGCGGGACCCACTACTACCTACGAGCAGTACTTC. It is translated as CASSNGLAGPTTTYEQYF.

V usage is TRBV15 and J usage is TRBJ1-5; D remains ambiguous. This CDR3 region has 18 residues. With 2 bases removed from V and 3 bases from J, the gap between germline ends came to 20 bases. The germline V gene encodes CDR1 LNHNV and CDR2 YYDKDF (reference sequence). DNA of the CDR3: TGTGCCACCAGCAGACCCCTTGGAGGAGGGTCCTCCAATCAGCCCCAGCATTTT. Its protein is CATSRPLGGGSSNQPQHF.

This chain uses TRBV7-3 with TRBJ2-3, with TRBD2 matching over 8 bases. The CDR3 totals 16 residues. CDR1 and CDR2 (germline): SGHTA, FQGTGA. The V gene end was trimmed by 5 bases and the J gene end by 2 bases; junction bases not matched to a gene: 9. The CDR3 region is CASSRGDSGDTDTQYF. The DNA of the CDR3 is TGTGCCAGCAGCAGAGGGGATAGCGGGGACACAGATACGCAGTATTTT.

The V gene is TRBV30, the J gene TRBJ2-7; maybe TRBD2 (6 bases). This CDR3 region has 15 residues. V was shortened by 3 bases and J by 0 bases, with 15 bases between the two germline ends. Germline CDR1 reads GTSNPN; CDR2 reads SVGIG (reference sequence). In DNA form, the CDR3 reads TGTGCCTGGAGCGACTATAGCGGATACTCCTACGAGCAGTACTTC. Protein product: CAWSDYSGYSYEQYF.

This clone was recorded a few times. The CDR3 region is CASRITGDSNQPQHF. The DNA for the CDR3 is TGTGCCAGCAGAATAACGGGGGATAGCAATCAGCCCCAGCATTTT. The chain employs TRBV6-5 and TRBJ1-5; D is possibly TRBD1 (5 bases). V was shortened by 6 bases and J by 0 bases, with 12 bases between the two germline ends. Germline loops: CDR1 MNHEY, CDR2 SVGAGI. The CDR3 runs 15 residues.

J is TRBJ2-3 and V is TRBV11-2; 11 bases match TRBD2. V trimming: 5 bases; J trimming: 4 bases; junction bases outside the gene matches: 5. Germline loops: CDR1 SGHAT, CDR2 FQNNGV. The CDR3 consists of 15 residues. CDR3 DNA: TGTGCCAGCAGCCAGGGACTAGCGGAGTCAGATACGCAGTATTTT. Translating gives CASSQGLAESDTQYF.

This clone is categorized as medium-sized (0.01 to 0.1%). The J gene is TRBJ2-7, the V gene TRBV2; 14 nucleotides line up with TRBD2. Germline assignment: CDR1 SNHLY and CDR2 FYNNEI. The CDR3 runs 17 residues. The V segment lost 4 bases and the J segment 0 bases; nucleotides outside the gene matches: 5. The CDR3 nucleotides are TGTGCCAGCAGTGGGACTAGCGGGAGGCTCAGCTCCTACGAGCAGTACTTC. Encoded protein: CASSGTSGRLSSYEQYF.

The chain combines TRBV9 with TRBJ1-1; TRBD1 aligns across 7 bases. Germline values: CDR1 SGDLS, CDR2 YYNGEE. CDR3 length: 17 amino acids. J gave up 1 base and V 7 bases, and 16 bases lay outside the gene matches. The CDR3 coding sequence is TGTGCCAGCTCGAAGAGACAGGGAGCGGGAGAGAACACTGAAGCTTTCTTT. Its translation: CASSKRQGAGENTEAFF.

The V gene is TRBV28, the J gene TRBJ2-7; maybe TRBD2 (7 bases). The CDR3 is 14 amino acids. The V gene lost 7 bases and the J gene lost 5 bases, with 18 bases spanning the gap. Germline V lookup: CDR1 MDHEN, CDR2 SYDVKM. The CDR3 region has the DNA TGTGCCAGCACCCTGGGAAGAGGGGGGGACGAGCAGTACTTC. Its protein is CASTLGRGGDEQYF. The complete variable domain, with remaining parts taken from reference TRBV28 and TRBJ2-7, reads DVKVTQSSRYLVKRTGEKVFLECVQDMDHENMFWYRQDPGLGLRLIYFSYDVKMKEKGDIPEGYSVSREKKERFSLILESASTNQTSMYLCASTLGRGGDEQYFGPGTRLTVT.

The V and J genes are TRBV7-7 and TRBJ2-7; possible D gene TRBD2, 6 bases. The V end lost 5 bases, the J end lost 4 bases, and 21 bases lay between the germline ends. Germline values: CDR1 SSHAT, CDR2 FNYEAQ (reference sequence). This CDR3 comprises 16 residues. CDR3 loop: CASSPIGARGSYEQYF. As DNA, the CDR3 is TGTGCCAGCAGCCCCATCGGGGCCCGGGGGTCGTACGAGCAGTACTTC.

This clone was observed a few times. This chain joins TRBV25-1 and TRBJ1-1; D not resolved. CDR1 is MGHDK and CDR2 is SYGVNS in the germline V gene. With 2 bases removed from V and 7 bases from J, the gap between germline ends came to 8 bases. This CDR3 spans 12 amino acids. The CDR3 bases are TGTGCCAGCAGTGAAGGGAGGGTTGAAGCTTTCTTT. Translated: CASSEGRVEAFF. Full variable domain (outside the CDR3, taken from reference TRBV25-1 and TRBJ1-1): EADIYQTPRYLVIGTGKKITLECSQTMGHDKMYWYQQDPGMELHLIHYSYGVNSTEKGDLSSESTVSRIRTEHFPLTLESARPSHTSQYLCASSEGRVEAFFGQGTRLTVV.

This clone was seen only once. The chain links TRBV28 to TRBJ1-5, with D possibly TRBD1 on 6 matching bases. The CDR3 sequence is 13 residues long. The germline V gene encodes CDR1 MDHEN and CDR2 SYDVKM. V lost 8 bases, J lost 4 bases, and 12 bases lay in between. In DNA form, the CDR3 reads TGTGCCAGCTTACGAGGGGGTAATCAGCCCCAGCATTTT. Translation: CASLRGGNQPQHF.

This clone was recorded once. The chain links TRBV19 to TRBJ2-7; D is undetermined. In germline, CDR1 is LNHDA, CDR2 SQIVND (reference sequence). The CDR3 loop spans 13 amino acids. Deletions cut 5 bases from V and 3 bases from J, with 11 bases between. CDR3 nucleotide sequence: TGTGCCAGTAGTCCAACTGACTTCTACGAGCAGTACTTC. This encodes CASSPTDFYEQYF.

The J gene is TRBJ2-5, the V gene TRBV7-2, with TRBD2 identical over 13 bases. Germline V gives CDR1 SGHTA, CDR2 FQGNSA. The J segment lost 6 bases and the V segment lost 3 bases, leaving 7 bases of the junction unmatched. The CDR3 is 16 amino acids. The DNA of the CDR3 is TGTGCCAGCAGCTTCACCTCCGGGACTAGCGGGAAGACCCAGTACTTC. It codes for CASSFTSGTSGKTQYF.

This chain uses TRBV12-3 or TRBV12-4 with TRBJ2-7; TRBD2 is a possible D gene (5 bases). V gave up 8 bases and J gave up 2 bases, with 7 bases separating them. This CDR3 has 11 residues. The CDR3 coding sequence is TGTGCCAGCGGGAGAGCCTACGAGCAGTACTTC. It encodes CASGRAYEQYF.

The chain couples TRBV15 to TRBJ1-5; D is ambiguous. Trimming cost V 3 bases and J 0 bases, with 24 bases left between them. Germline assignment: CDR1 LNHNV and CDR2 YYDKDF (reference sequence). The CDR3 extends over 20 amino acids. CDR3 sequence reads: CATSSYGRRDMGNSNQPQHF. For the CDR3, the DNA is TGTGCCACCAGCAGTTACGGTAGGAGGGATATGGGGAATAGCAATCAGCCCCAGCATTTT.

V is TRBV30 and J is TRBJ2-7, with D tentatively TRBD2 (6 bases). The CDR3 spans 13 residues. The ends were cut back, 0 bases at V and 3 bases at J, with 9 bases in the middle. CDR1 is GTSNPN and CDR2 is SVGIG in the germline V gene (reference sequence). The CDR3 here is CAWSVYGGYEQYF. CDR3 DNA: TGTGCCTGGAGTGTATACGGGGGCTACGAGCAGTACTTC.